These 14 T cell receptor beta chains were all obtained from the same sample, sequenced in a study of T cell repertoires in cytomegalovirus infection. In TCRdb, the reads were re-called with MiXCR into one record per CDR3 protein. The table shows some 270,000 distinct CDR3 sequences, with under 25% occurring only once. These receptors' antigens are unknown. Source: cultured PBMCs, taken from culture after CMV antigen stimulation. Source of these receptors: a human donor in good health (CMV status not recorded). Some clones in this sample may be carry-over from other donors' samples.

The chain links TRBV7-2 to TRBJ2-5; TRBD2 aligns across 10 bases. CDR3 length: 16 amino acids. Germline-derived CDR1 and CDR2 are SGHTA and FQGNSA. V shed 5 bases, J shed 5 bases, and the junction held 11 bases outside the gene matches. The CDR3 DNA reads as TGTGCCAGCAGCGTCACATTAGCGGGAGGAGGGGAGACCCAGTACTTC. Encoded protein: CASSVTLAGGGETQYF.

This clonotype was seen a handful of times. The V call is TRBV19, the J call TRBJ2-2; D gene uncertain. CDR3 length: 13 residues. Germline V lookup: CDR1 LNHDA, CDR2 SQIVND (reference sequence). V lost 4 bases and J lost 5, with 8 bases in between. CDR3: CASSTVLTGELFF. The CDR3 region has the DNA TGTGCCAGTAGTACGGTACTTACCGGGGAGCTGTTTTTT.

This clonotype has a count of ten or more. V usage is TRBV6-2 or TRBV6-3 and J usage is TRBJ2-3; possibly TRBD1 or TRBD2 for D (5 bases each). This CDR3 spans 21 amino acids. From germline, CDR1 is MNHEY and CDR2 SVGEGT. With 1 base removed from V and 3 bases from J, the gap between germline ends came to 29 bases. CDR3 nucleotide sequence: TGTGCCAGCAGTTACTGGGGGAACAAAAAAAGGCAGGCCAAAAATACAGATACGCAGTATTTT. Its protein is CASSYWGNKKRQAKNTDTQYF.

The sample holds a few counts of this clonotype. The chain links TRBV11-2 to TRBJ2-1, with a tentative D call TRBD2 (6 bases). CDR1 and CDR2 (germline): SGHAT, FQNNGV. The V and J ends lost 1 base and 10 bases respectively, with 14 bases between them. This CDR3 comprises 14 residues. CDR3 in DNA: TGTGCCAGCAGCTTAGCGGGCGGGGCCCTAGAGCAGTTCTTC. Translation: CASSLAGGALEQFF.

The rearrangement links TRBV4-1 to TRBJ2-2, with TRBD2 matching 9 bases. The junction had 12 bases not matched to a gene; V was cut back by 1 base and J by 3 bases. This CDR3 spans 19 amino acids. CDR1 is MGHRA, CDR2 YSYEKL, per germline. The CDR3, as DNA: TGCGCCAGCAGCCAAGGAGATCTAGCGGGGAGGGGTTACACCGGGGAGCTGTTTTTT. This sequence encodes CASSQGDLAGRGYTGELFF.

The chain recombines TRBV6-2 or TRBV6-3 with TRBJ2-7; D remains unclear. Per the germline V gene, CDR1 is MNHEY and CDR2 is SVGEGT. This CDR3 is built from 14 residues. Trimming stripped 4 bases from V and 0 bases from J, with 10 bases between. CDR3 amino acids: CASSLLRRSYEQYF. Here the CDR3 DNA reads TGTGCCAGCAGTTTGCTCCGCCGCTCCTACGAGCAGTACTTC.

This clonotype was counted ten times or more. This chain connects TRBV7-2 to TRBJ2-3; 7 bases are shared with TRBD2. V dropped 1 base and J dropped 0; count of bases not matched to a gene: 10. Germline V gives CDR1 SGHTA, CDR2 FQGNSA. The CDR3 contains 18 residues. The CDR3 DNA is TGTGCCAGCAGCTTAGATTTGTGGGAGGGCACTAGCACAGATACGCAGTATTTT. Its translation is CASSLDLWEGTSTDTQYF. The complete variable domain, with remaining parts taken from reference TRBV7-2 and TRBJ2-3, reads GAGVSQSPSNKVTEKGKDVELRCDPISGHTALYWYRQSLGQGLEFLIYFQGNSAPDKSGLPSDRFSAERTGGSVSTLTIQRTQQEDSAVYLCASSLDLWEGTSTDTQYFGPGTRLTVL.

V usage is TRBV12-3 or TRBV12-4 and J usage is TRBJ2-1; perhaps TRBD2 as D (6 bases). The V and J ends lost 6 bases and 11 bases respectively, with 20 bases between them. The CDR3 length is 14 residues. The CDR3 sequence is CASSHFTSQAKQFF. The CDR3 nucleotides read TGTGCCAGCAGCCATTTCACTAGCCAAGCGAAGCAGTTCTTC.

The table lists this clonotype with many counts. CDR3 region: CASSSTGPTEAFF. The CDR3 bases are TGTGCCAGCAGTTCGACAGGGCCCACTGAAGCTTTCTTT. The gene calls are TRBV12-3 or TRBV12-4 and TRBJ1-1; TRBD1 agrees at 7 bases. Losses at the gene ends were 4 bases for V and 4 bases for J; bases not matched to a gene: 3. This CDR3 comprises 13 residues.

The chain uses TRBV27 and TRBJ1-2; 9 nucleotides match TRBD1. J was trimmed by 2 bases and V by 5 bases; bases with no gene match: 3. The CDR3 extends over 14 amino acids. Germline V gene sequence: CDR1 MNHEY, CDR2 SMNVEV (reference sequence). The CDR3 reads CASSNTGGNYGYTF. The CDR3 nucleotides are TGTGCCAGCAGTAACACAGGGGGCAACTATGGCTACACCTTC.

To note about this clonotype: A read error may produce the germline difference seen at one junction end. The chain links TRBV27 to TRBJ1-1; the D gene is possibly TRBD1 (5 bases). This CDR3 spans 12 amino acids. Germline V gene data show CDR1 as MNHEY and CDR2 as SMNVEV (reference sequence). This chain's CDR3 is CASSDPGRAPYF. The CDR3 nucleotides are TGTGCCAGCAGTGACCCGGGCAGGGCGCCTTATTTT.

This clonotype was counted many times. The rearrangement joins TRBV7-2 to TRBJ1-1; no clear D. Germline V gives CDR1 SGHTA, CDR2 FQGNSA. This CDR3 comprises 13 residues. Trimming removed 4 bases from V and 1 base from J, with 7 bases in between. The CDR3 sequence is CASSSPRNTEAFF. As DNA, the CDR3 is TGTGCCAGCAGCTCGCCACGGAACACTGAAGCTTTCTTT. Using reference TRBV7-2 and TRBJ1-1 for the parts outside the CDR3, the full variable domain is GAGVSQSPSNKVTEKGKDVELRCDPISGHTALYWYRQSLGQGLEFLIYFQGNSAPDKSGLPSDRFSAERTGGSVSTLTIQRTQQEDSAVYLCASSSPRNTEAFFGQGTRLTVV.

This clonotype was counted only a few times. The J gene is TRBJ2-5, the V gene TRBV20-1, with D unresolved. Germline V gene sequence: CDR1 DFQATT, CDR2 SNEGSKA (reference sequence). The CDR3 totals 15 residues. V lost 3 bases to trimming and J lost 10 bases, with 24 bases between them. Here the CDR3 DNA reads TGCAGTGCTAGCCCTGTGGCTACCAAGAGCGAGTACCAGTACTTC. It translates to CSASPVATKSEYQYF.

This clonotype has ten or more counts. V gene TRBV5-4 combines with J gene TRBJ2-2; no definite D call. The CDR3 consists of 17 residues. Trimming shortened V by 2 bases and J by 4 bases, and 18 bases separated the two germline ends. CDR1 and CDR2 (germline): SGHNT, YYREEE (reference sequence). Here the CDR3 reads CASSFRKPTMGTGELFF. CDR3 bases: TGTGCCAGCAGCTTTCGGAAACCGACGATGGGCACCGGGGAGCTGTTTTTT.